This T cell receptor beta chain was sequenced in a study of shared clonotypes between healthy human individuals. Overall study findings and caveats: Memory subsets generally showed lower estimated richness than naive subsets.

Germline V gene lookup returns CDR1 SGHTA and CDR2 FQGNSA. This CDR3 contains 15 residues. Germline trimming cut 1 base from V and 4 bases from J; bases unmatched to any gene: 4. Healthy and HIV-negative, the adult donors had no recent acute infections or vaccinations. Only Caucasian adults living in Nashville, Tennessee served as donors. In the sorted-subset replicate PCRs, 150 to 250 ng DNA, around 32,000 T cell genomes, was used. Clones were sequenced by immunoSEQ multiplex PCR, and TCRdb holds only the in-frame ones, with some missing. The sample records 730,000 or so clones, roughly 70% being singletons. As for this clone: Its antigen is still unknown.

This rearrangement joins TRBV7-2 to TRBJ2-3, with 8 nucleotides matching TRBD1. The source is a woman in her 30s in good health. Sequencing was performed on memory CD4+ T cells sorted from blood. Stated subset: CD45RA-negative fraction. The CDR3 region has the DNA TGTGCCAGCAGCTTAGGAGACAGGGGAGCAGATACGCAGTATTTT. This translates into CASSLGDRGADTQYF.